One T cell receptor (beta chain) is described in this entry. Antigen specificity is unknown. This sample was included in a study of long-term antiretroviral therapy in people with HIV. V was shortened by 4 bases and J by 2 bases, with 18 bases between the two germline ends. The germline V gene has CDR1 SGHTA and CDR2 FQGTGA. This CDR3 spans 18 amino acids. At least one PBMC sample before ART and at least two after were required. Cryopreserved PBMC numbered roughly 1-11 million per sample before DNA extraction. Regarding the study as a whole: From about 2003 to 2018, blood was obtained, possibly while participants received older ART regimens. Relative to transplant donor controls, diversity remained lower despite increasing after ART.

Survey level was the resolution at which the v3.0 immunoSEQ assay ran. TCRdb's table, derived via immunoSEQ multiplex PCR, lists solely in-frame clones and lacks some. The table records over 20,000 clones, more than 70% of them present only once. The receptor was isolated from a man in his fifties or sixties with HIV. The V and J genes are TRBV7-3 and TRBJ1-6; no clear D gene. Sequences were derived from unsorted PBMCs, sampled 0.6 years after starting antiretroviral therapy. This CDR3 is CASSYPRTPGAYNSPLHF. The CDR3 DNA is TGTGCCAGCAGCTATCCCCGGACCCCTGGAGCCTATAATTCACCCCTCCACTTT.